This TCR beta chain was profiled in a study of cytomegalovirus exposure and HLA in healthy donors. Study background: There were nearly 120 million unique TCR beta sequences, drawn from about 190 million T cells, in an earlier analysis. The study, taken as a whole, reports: Per a prior analysis, the majority of TCR beta V segments were productive roughly 87% or roughly 30% of the time. There were several of the most significant clusters that appeared linked to common viral pathogens in a later analysis. There were a few CMV-associated chains whose specificity for CMV antigens was confirmed in vitro.

It was with 60 Vbeta and 13 Jbeta primers that the PCR ran. The table came from immunoSEQ multiplex PCR; TCRdb's copy has only in-frame clones and leaves some out. The sample has around 200,000 clones; the top ten hold roughly 1.2%. On this clone: Its target is not known.

Sequenced material: PBMCs. The clonotype originates from a girl aged 2-10 years in good health and CMV-seropositive.

The CDR3, as DNA: TGCAGCGTTGAAAAGACCGGGACAGGAGAAGAGACCCAGTACTTC. Amino acid sequence: CSVEKTGTGEETQYF. This chain connects TRBV29-1 to TRBJ2-5, with 8 bases identical to TRBD1. CDR3 size: 15 residues. From germline, CDR1 is SQVTM and CDR2 ANQGSEA. V gave up 2 bases and J gave up 3 bases; unmatched junction bases: 8.